This is a list of T cell receptor beta chains from one sample in a study of radiotherapy plus CTLA-4 blockade in lung cancer. Sequencing used immunoSEQ multiplex PCR; TCRdb keeps in-frame clones, though not all of them. Of about 88,000 clones in the sample, 72% are singletons; the top ten hold around 15%. The sample consisted of peripheral blood, taken from a patient treated with radiotherapy plus ipilimumab. The source of these receptors is a human donor with non-small cell lung cancer that progressed on radiotherapy plus ipilimumab. CDR3s include the opening cysteine and the closing phenylalanine or tryptophan. The D gene is left open where the match is weak. A clone size is listed for some rows: how often the clone was seen (once, few, many), or a class if it is expanded.

J gene	clone size	D gene	V gene	CDR3 protein	CDR3 DNA
TRBJ2-7	-	-	TRBV27	CASSSPALSGPPYEQYF	TGTGCCAGCAGTTCCCCAGCGCTTAGCGGTCCACCCTACGAGCAGTACTTC
TRBJ1-5	-	TRBD1	TRBV7-9	CASSPDRGRNQPQHF	TGTGCCAGCAGTCCGGACAGGGGACGCAATCAGCCCCAGCATTTT
TRBJ2-3	-	TRBD1	TRBV9	CASSVGQGRTDTQYF	TGTGCCAGCAGCGTAGGACAGGGTCGCACAGATACGCAGTATTTT
TRBJ1-4	-	-	TRBV9	CASSVDTWGPSEKLFF	TGTGCCAGCAGCGTAGACACCTGGGGCCCCAGTGAAAAACTGTTTTTT
TRBJ1-2	-	TRBD1	TRBV28	CASSWESGTGLGYTF	TGTGCCAGCAGTTGGGAATCCGGGACAGGGCTAGGCTACACCTTC
TRBJ2-1	-	TRBD1	TRBV5-1	CASSPLTGGNEQFF	TGCGCCAGCAGCCCACTTACAGGGGGGAATGAGCAGTTCTTC
TRBJ2-7	-	-	TRBV18	CASSPTGDVSGYEQYF	TGTGCCAGCTCACCAACAGGCGACGTATCGGGCTACGAGCAGTACTTC
TRBJ1-5	-	TRBD1	TRBV18	CASSQGRGGYQPQHF	TGTGCCAGCTCTCAGGGCAGGGGGGGTTATCAGCCCCAGCATTTT
TRBJ1-6	-	TRBD1	TRBV5-1	CASSVGGTGQNSPLHF	TGCGCCAGCAGCGTGGGGGGGACAGGGCAGAATTCACCCCTCCACTTT
TRBJ2-7	-	-	TRBV27	CASSTSSYEQYF	TGTGCCAGCAGTACATCCTCCTACGAGCAGTACTTC
TRBJ2-2	few	TRBD2	TRBV9	CASSGGLAGLNTGELFF	TGTGCCAGCAGCGGGGGACTAGCGGGACTGAACACCGGGGAGCTGTTTTTT
TRBJ2-5	-	TRBD2	TRBV7-9	CASSFTLAAKQETQYF	TGTGCCAGCAGCTTTACCCTAGCGGCTAAACAAGAGACCCAGTACTTC
TRBJ2-7	-	-	TRBV5-1	CASSAYSRRAYEQYF	TGCGCCAGCAGCGCCTATAGCAGGAGGGCCTACGAGCAGTACTTC
TRBJ2-7	-	TRBD1	TRBV7-2	CASSLGPEQGNLDF	TGTGCCAGCAGCTTAGGTCCGGAACAGGGGAATCTAGACTTC
TRBJ1-2	few	-	TRBV29-1	CSVETGLLGLYTF	TGCAGCGTTGAAACCGGACTCCTGGGGCTCTACACCTTC
TRBJ1-1	-	-	TRBV28	CASSLGLGGFAEAFF	TGTGCCAGCAGTTTAGGACTTGGGGGCTTCGCTGAAGCTTTCTTT
TRBJ2-7	-	TRBD2	TRBV18	CASSPPAGGVNYEQYF	TGTGCCAGCTCACCACCAGCGGGAGGGGTAAACTACGAGCAGTACTTC
TRBJ2-7	-	-	TRBV6-5	CASTSLPSRSYEQYF	TGTGCCAGCACCTCCCTTCCTAGCCGGTCCTACGAGCAGTACTTC
TRBJ1-2	-	-	TRBV5-5	CASSFGVDYGYTF	TGTGCCAGCAGCTTTGGGGTCGACTATGGCTACACCTTC
TRBJ2-1	-	TRBD2	TRBV19	CASSMRLAIEQFF	TGTGCCAGTAGTATGAGACTAGCGATTGAGCAGTTCTTC
TRBJ2-7	-	-	TRBV6-1	CASSEEAGRYTYEQYF	TGTGCCAGCAGTGAAGAGGCAGGGAGGTACACCTACGAGCAGTACTTC
TRBJ2-7	-	TRBD1	TRBV6-5	CASSLGQGKAYEQYF	TGTGCCAGCAGTTTGGGACAGGGTAAAGCCTACGAGCAGTACTTC
TRBJ2-5	-	TRBD2	TRBV13	CASSLGLSGELGTQYF	TGTGCCAGCAGCTTAGGCCTTAGCGGGGAGCTAGGGACCCAGTACTTC
TRBJ2-5	-	-	TRBV5-4	CASSLDSQETQYF	TGTGCCAGCAGCTTGGACAGCCAAGAGACCCAGTACTTC